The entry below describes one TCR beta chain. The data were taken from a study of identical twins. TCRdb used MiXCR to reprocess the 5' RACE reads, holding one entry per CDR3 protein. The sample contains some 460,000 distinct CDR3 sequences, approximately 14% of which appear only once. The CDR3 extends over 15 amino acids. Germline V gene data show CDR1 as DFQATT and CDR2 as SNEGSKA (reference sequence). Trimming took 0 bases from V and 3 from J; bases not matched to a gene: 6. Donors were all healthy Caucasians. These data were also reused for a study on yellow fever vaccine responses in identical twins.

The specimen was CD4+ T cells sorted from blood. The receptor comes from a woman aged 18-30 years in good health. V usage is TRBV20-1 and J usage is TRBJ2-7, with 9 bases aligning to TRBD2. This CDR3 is CSARDPLAGFYEQYF. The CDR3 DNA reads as TGCAGTGCTAGAGATCCACTAGCGGGTTTCTACGAGCAGTACTTC.